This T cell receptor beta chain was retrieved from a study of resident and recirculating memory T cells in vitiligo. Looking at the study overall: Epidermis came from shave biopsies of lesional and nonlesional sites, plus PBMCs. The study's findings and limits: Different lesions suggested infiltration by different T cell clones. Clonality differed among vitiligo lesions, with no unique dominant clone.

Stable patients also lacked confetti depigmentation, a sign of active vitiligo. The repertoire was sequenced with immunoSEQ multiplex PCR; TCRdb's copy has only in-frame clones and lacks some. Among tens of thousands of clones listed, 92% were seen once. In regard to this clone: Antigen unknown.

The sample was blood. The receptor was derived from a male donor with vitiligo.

The CDR3 here is CASSPTAVVYHTDTQYF. Written as DNA, the CDR3 is TGTGCCAGCTCACCAACGGCGGTAGTCTACCACACAGATACGCAGTATTTT. The rearrangement joins TRBV18 to TRBJ2-3; unclear D gene. V gave up 2 bases and J gave up 2 bases, with 17 bases separating them. The germline V gene encodes CDR1 KGHSH and CDR2 LQKENI. This CDR3 is 17 amino acids long. Full variable domain (missing parts from reference TRBV18 and TRBJ2-3): NAGVMQNPRHLVRRRGQEARLRCSPMKGHSHVYWYRQLPEEGLKFMVYLQKENIIDESGMPKERFSAEFPKEGPSILRIQQVVRGDSAAYFCASSPTAVVYHTDTQYFGPGTRLTVL.